This T cell receptor beta chain originates from a study of shared T cell receptors in the human thymus. This clone was detected once. The CDR3 has 19 amino acids. Germline CDR1 SEHNR, CDR2 FQNEAQ (reference sequence). Trimming at V came to 1 base and at J to 0 bases, leaving 9 bases not matched to a gene. Profiling relied on immunoSEQ multiplex PCR, and the TCRdb table lists in-frame clones only, not all of them. The sample holds 500,000 to 550,000 clones, around three quarters seen once. These data were also filed under a second study, of human thymus T cells.

The sequenced sample was thymocytes. The clonotype comes from a boy under two years old with a congenital heart defect. The chain combines TRBV7-9 with TRBJ1-1; 12 nucleotides match TRBD1. CDR3 residues: CASSLGGVGQGAMNTEAFF. The CDR3 DNA sequence: TGTGCCAGCAGCTTAGGAGGTGTGGGACAGGGGGCGATGAACACTGAAGCTTTCTTT.